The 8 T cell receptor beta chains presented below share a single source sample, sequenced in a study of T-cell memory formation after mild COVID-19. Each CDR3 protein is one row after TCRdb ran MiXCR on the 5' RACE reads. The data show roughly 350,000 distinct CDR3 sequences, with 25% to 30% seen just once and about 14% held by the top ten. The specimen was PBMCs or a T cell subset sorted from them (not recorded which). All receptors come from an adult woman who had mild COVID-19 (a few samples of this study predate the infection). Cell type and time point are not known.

The CDR3 here is CASRDPMASEAFF. For the CDR3, the DNA is TGCGCCAGCAGGGACCCCATGGCCTCTGAAGCTTTCTTT. This chain links TRBV5-1 with TRBJ1-1; D ambiguous. The CDR3 has 13 amino acids. The V and J ends lost 5 bases and 6 bases respectively, with 14 bases between them. Germline assignment: CDR1 SGHRS and CDR2 YFSETQ.

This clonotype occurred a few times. The CDR3 loop is CASSSGQGLADTQYF. CDR3 sequence (DNA): TGTGCCAGCAGCTCCGGACAGGGACTCGCAGATACGCAGTATTTT. The chain links TRBV5-6 to TRBJ2-3; 8 bases map to TRBD1. The CDR3 has 15 amino acids. V was clipped by 3 bases and J by 4 bases; unmatched bases: 7. Per the germline V gene, CDR1 is SGHDT and CDR2 is YYEEEE.

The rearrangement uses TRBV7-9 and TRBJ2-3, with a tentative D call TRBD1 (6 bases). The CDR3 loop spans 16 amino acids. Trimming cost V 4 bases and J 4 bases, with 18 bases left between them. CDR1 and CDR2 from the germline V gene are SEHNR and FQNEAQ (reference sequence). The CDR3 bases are TGTGCCAGCAGCTCCGGGTTTGTGGGGGCCGCAGATACGCAGTATTTT. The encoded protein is CASSSGFVGAADTQYF.

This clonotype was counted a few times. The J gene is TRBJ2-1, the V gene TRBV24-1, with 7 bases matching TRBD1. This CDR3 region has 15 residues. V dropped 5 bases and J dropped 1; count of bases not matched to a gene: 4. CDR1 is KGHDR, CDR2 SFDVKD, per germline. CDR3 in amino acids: CATSVQTGSYNEQFF. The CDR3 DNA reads TGTGCCACCAGTGTACAGACAGGGTCCTACAATGAGCAGTTCTTC.

DNA for the CDR3: TGCAGTGCTACTCCGGGACAGACAGGAGGAACTGAAGCTTTCTTT. Residues: CSATPGQTGGTEAFF. The rearrangement uses TRBV20-1 and TRBJ1-1; the match to TRBD1 covers 7 bases. The germline gives CDR1 DFQATT, CDR2 SNEGSKA (reference sequence). Trimming removed 4 bases from V and 5 bases from J; junction bases left unmatched: 13. The CDR3 is 15 amino acids.

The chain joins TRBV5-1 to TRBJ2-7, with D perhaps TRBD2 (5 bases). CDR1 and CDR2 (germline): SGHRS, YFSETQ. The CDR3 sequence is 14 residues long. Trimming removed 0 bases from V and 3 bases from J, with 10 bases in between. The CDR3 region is CASSLGQEDYEQYF. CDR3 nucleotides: TGCGCCAGCAGCTTGGGTCAGGAGGACTACGAGCAGTACTTC.

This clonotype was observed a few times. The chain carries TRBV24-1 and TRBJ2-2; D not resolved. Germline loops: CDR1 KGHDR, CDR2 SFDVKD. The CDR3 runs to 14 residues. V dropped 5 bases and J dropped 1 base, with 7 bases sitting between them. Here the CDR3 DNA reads TGTGCCACCAGTGCGTCCAAGAACACCGGGGAGCTGTTTTTT. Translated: CATSASKNTGELFF.

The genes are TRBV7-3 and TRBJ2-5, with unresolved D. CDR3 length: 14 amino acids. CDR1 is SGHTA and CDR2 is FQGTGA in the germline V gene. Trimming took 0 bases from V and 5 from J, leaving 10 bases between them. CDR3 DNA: TGTGCCAGCAGCTTAACGGCCTTCGGGGAGACCCAGTACTTC. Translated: CASSLTAFGETQYF.